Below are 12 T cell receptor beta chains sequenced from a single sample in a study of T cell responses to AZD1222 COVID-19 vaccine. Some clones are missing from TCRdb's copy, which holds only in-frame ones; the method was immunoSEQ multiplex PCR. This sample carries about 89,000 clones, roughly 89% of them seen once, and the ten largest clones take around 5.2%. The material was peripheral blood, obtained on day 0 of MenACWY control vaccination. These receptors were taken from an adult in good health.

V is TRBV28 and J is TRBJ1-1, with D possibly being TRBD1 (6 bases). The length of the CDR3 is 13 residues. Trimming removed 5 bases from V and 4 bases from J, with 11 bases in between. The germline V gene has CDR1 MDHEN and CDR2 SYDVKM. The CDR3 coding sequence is TGTGCCAGCAGTCATTCACAGGGCACTGAAGCTTTCTTT. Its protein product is CASSHSQGTEAFF.

Written as DNA, the CDR3 is TGTGCCAGCAGCTCCGGGACCCTGAACACCGGGGAGCTGTTTTTT. This translates into CASSSGTLNTGELFF. This rearrangement joins TRBV11-2 to TRBJ2-2; either TRBD1 or TRBD2 may fit D (5 bases each). The V and J ends lost 4 bases and 1 base respectively, with 10 bases between them. Germline loops: CDR1 SGHAT, CDR2 FQNNGV. CDR3 length equals 15 residues. Based on the CDR3 plus reference TRBV11-2 and TRBJ2-2, the full variable domain is EAGVAQSPRYKIIEKRQSVAFWCNPISGHATLYWYQQILGQGPKLLIQFQNNGVVDDSQLPKDRFSAERLKGVDSTLKIQPAKLEDSAVYLCASSSGTLNTGELFFGEGSRLTVL.

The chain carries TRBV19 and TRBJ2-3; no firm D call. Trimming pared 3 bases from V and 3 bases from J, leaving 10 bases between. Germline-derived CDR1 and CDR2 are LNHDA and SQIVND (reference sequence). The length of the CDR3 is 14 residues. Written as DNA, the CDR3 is TGTGCCAGTAGTATGGGCAAAGGAACAGATACGCAGTATTTT. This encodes CASSMGKGTDTQYF.

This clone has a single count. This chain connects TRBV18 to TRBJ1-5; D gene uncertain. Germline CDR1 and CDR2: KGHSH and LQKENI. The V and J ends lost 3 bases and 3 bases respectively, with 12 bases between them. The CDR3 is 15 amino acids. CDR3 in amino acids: CASSPRAGHNQPQHF. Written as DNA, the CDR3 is TGTGCCAGCTCACCTAGGGCAGGCCACAATCAGCCCCAGCATTTT. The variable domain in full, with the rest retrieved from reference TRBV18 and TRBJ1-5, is NAGVMQNPRHLVRRRGQEARLRCSPMKGHSHVYWYRQLPEEGLKFMVYLQKENIIDESGMPKERFSAEFPKEGPSILRIQQVVRGDSAAYFCASSPRAGHNQPQHFGDGTRLSIL.

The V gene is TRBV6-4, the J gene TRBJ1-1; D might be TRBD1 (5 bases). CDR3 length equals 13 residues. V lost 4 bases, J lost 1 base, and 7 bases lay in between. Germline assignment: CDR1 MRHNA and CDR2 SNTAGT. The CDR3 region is CASSGTQNTEAFF. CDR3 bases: TGTGCCAGCAGTGGGACACAGAACACTGAAGCTTTCTTT.

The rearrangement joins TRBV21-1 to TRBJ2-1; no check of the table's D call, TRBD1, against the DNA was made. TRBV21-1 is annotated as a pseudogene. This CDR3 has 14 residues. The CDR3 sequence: CASSEGQGYNEQFF. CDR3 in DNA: TGTGCCAGCAGCGAGGGACAGGGCTACAATGAGCAGTTCTTC.

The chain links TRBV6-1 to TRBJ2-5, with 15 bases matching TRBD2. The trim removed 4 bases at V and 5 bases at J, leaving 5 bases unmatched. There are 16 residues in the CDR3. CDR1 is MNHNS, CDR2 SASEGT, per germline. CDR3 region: CASSARTSGGAETQYF. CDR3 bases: TGTGCCAGCAGTGCCAGGACTAGCGGGGGGGCCGAGACCCAGTACTTC.

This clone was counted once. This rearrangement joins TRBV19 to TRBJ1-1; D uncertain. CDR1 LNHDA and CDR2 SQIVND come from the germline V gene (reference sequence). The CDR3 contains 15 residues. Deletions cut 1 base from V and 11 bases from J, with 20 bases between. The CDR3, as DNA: TGTGCCAGTAGTATAGCCGGTTCAGGTGGGGTTTGGGCTTTCTTT. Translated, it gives CASSIAGSGGVWAFF.

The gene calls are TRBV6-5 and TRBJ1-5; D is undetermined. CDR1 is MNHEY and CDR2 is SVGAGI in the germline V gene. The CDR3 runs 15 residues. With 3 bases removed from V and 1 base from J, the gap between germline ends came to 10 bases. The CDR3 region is CASSYSAASNQPQHF. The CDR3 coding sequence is TGTGCCAGCAGTTATTCGGCGGCGAGCAATCAGCCCCAGCATTTT.

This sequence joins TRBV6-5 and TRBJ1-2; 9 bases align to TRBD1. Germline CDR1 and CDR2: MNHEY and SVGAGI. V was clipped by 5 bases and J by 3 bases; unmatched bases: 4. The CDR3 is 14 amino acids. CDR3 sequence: CASSLDRGHYGYTF. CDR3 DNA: TGTGCCAGCAGTCTGGACAGGGGCCACTATGGCTACACCTTC.

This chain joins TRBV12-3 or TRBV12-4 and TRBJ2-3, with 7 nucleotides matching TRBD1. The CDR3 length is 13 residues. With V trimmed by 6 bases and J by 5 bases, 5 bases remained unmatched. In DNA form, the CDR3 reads TGTGCCAGCAGACCAGACAGGGAAGATACGCAGTATTTT. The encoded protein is CASRPDREDTQYF.

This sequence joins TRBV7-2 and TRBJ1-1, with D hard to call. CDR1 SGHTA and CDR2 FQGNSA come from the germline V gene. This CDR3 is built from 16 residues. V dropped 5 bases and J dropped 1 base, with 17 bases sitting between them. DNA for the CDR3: TGTGCCAGCAGCCGGCCCCCCCAGGCGCCGAACACTGAAGCTTTCTTT. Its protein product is CASSRPPQAPNTEAFF.